A selection of T cell receptor beta chains follows, all from one sample in a study of cytomegalovirus exposure and HLA in healthy donors. TCRdb keeps only in-frame clones here, not all; method: immunoSEQ multiplex PCR. The table records under 300,000 clones, about nine tenths of them present only once. Sequencing was carried out using PBMCs. The receptors stem from a man aged 40-50 years in good health and CMV-seropositive. CDR3s include the opening cysteine and the closing phenylalanine or tryptophan. D genes are given only for firm matches. Size values are once, few and many counts, or a class for expanded clones, and some rows have none.

CASSARVNTEAFF TGTGCCAGTAGTGCCAGGGTGAACACTGAAGCTTTCTTT few TRBV19 13 . TRBJ1-1
CASSLDGTGYGYTF TGTGCCAGCAGCTTAGATGGGACAGGGTATGGCTACACCTTC . TRBV7-2 14 TRBD1 TRBJ1-2
CASSLGLAGSYNEQFF TGCGCCAGCAGCTTGGGACTAGCGGGGTCCTACAATGAGCAGTTCTTC . TRBV5-1 16 TRBD2 TRBJ2-1
CASSPDPGQYPYEQYF TGTGCCAGCAGTCCTGACCCGGGACAGTATCCATACGAGCAGTACTTC . TRBV27 16 TRBD1 TRBJ2-7
CASSPQGRRVYGYTF TGTGCCAGCAGTCCCCAGGGAAGGAGGGTCTATGGCTACACCTTC . TRBV6-6 15 . TRBJ1-2
CASSMQGYNEQFF TGTGCCAGTAGTATGCAGGGCTACAATGAGCAGTTCTTC . TRBV19 13 . TRBJ2-1
CAWGGGPEDYGYTF TGTGCCTGGGGCGGGGGCCCCGAGGACTATGGCTACACCTTC . TRBV30 14 . TRBJ1-2
CASSPTPDRGLYEQYF TGCGCCAGCAGCCCGACACCCGACAGGGGGCTCTACGAGCAGTACTTC . TRBV5-1 16 TRBD1 TRBJ2-7
CASTQRGGSSYNEQFF TGTGCCAGTACCCAACGCGGGGGGAGCTCCTACAATGAGCAGTTCTTC . TRBV19 16 TRBD2 TRBJ2-1
CASRGGTGPSSYEQYF TGCGCCAGCAGGGGGGGAACAGGACCTAGCTCCTACGAGCAGTACTTC . TRBV10-2 16 . TRBJ2-7
CASSPGTGAYTGELFF TGTGCCAGCTCACCAGGGACAGGGGCCTACACCGGGGAGCTGTTTTTT . TRBV18 16 TRBD1 TRBJ2-2
CARSLDSGLRRYF TGTGCCAGAAGCTTGGACTCCGGCCTCAGGCGGTACTTC . TRBV5-3 13 . TRBJ2-7
CAIGQYTGELFF TGTGCTATTGGACAGTACACCGGGGAGCTGTTTTTT . TRBV7-7 12 . TRBJ2-2
CSVAQGRNEQFF TGCAGCGTTGCACAGGGCCGGAATGAGCAGTTCTTC . TRBV29-1 12 . TRBJ2-1
CATSIYIDRGRDNEQFF TGTGCCACCAGCATCTACATAGACAGGGGACGGGACAATGAGCAGTTCTTC . TRBV15 17 TRBD1 TRBJ2-1
CAWSAPPGEQFF TGTGCCTGGAGTGCACCGCCCGGTGAGCAGTTCTTC . TRBV30 12 . TRBJ2-1
CASSPSAGEVHEQYF TGTGCCAGTAGTCCGTCAGCGGGAGAGGTCCACGAGCAGTACTTC . TRBV19 15 TRBD2 TRBJ2-7
CASDRGTDTQYF TGTGCCAGCGATAGGGGGACAGATACGCAGTATTTT . TRBV11-2 12 . TRBJ2-3
CASSPGTGGGNEQFF TGTGCCAGCAGCCCTGGGACAGGGGGCGGGAATGAGCAGTTCTTC . TRBV7-9 15 TRBD1 TRBJ2-1
CASSLDASGSHDTQYF TGTGCCAGCAGCTTAGATGCTAGCGGGAGTCATGATACGCAGTATTTT . TRBV7-3 16 TRBD2 TRBJ2-3
CASSPGPYNEQFF TGTGCCAGCAGCCCTGGGCCATACAATGAGCAGTTCTTC . TRBV6-5 13 . TRBJ2-1
CASSEGLASGSSYNEQFF TGTGCCAGCAGTGAAGGGTTGGCTAGCGGGAGCTCCTACAATGAGCAGTTCTTC . TRBV6-1 18 TRBD2 TRBJ2-1
CASSSTSGRDTQYF TGCGCCAGCAGTTCCACTAGCGGGAGGGATACGCAGTATTTT . TRBV5-1 14 TRBD2 TRBJ2-3
CASSHNLAGGERDTQYF TGTGCCAGCAGCCATAACCTAGCGGGAGGTGAGAGGGATACGCAGTATTTT once TRBV9 17 TRBD2 TRBJ2-3
CASSYRVTQETQYF TGTGCCAGCAGCTACAGGGTGACACAAGAGACCCAGTACTTC . TRBV11-1 14 . TRBJ2-5
CASSIGQGNTEAFF TGTGCCAGTAGTATCGGACAGGGGAACACTGAAGCTTTCTTT . TRBV19 14 TRBD1 TRBJ1-1
CASSQDAAGADTGELFF TGTGCCAGCAGCCAAGATGCAGCGGGAGCGGACACCGGGGAGCTGTTTTTT . TRBV4-2 17 TRBD2 TRBJ2-2
CATRGTANTGYTF TGTGCCACTCGCGGGACCGCTAATACGGGCTACACCTTC . TRBV6-5 13 . TRBJ1-2
CASRQDRASNQPQHF TGTGCCAGTAGGCAGGACAGGGCCAGCAATCAGCCCCAGCATTTT . TRBV19 15 TRBD1 TRBJ1-5
CASNSFNEQFF TGTGCCAGCAATTCTTTTAATGAGCAGTTCTTC . TRBV28 11 . TRBJ2-1
CASSVTGGISGEQYF TGTGCCAGCAGCGTGACGGGAGGCATTTCCGGCGAGCAGTACTTC . TRBV4-2 15 TRBD2 TRBJ2-7
CASTLTGTSYNEQFF TGTGCCAGTACCCTGACAGGAACCTCCTACAATGAGCAGTTCTTC once TRBV19 15 . TRBJ2-1
CASSSASGSGTDTQYF TGTGCCAGCAGCTCCGCTAGCGGGAGCGGCACAGATACGCAGTATTTT . TRBV5-6 16 TRBD2 TRBJ2-3
CASSVEGDQPQHF TGTGCCAGCAGTGTTGAGGGTGATCAGCCCCAGCATTTT . TRBV2 13 . TRBJ1-5
CASSYGDSGSYEQYF TGTGCCAGCAGTTACGGAGATTCCGGCTCCTACGAGCAGTACTTC . TRBV6-6 15 . TRBJ2-7
CASSQGTAADYGYTF TGTGCCAGCAGCCAAGGGACAGCCGCGGACTATGGCTACACCTTC . TRBV4-2 15 . TRBJ1-2
CASTGRAGYTF TGTGCCAGCACGGGCAGGGCAGGCTACACCTTC . TRBV6-1 11 . TRBJ1-2
CASSLSSGEQFF TGTGCCAGCAGTCTTTCTAGCGGTGAGCAGTTCTTC . TRBV28 12 TRBD2 TRBJ2-1
CATTPSGSSGANVLTF TGTGCCACCACCCCTTCCGGGAGCTCTGGGGCCAACGTCCTGACTTTC . TRBV15 16 . TRBJ2-6
CSVEDWAGSTGELFF TGCAGCGTTGAAGACTGGGCAGGTTCCACCGGGGAGCTGTTTTTT . TRBV29-1 15 . TRBJ2-2
CASKASGSAVGELFF TGTGCCAGCAAGGCTAGCGGGAGCGCAGTCGGGGAGCTGTTTTTT once TRBV6-5 15 TRBD2 TRBJ2-2
CASSIQGDGYTF TGTGCCAGCAGCATACAGGGGGATGGCTACACCTTC . TRBV7-9 12 TRBD1 TRBJ1-2
CASSLDSTNTEAFF TGTGCCAGCAGCTTAGACAGCACGAACACTGAAGCTTTCTTT . TRBV7-2 14 . TRBJ1-1